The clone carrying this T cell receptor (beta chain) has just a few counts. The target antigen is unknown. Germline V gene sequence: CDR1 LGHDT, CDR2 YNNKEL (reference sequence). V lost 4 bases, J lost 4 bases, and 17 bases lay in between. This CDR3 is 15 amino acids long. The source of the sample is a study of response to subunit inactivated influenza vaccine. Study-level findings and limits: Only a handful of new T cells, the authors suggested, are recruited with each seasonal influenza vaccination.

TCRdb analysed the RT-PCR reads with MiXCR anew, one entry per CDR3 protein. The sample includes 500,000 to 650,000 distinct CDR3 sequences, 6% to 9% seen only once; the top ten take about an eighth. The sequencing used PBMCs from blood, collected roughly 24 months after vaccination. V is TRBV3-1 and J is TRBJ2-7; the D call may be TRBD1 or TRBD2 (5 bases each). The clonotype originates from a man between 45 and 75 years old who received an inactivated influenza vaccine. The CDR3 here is CASSLNPGPSYEQYF. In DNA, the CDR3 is TGTGCCAGCAGCCTGAATCCGGGACCTTCGTACGAGCAGTACTTC.